One and the same sample provided the 6 T cell receptor beta chains below, sequenced in a study of blood T cell repertoires in COVID-19. Sequencing used immunoSEQ multiplex PCR; TCRdb keeps in-frame clones, though not all of them. The data contain 140,000 to 150,000 clones, 84% of them singletons. The sequenced material came from peripheral blood. The receptor set was obtained from a human donor in a cohort sampled during active COVID-19.

About this clone: At the DNA level, this CDR3 is encoded by other sequences in the same sample as well. The rearrangement uses TRBV9 and TRBJ2-1; 10 bases match TRBD1. CDR3 length: 13 residues. With 2 bases clipped from V and 7 bases from J, the junction kept 0 bases outside the gene matches. CDR1 is SGDLS and CDR2 is YYNGEE in the germline V gene. CDR3 sequence reads: CASSVDRGNEQFF. As DNA, the CDR3 is TGTGCCAGCAGCGTGGACAGGGGGAATGAGCAGTTCTTC.

This clone appeared a single time. The chain is built from TRBV19 and TRBJ2-7; TRBD1 agrees at 7 bases. Germline V gene lookup returns CDR1 LNHDA and CDR2 SQIVND (reference sequence). The CDR3 consists of 14 residues. With V trimmed by 5 bases and J by 5 bases, 9 bases remained unmatched. The DNA of the CDR3 is TGTGCCAGTAGTCCCCAACAGGGGAAGGACGAGCAGTACTTC. It specifies CASSPQQGKDEQYF.

The chain is built from TRBV11-3 and TRBJ2-1; no clear D gene. Germline CDR1 SGHNT, CDR2 YENEEA. The length of the CDR3 is 15 residues. V gave up 5 bases and J gave up 6 bases, with 17 bases separating them. The CDR3 reads CASSKTGRERNEQFF. CDR3 bases: TGTGCCAGCAGCAAAACTGGAAGAGAGCGCAATGAGCAGTTCTTC.

The CDR3 DNA follows: TGTGCCAGCTCACCAACGGGAGATGAAAAACTGTTTTTT. This translates into CASSPTGDEKLFF. The chain has TRBV18 and TRBJ1-4; D is ambiguous. Trimming left V 2 bases short and J 6 bases short, with 7 bases between. Germline V gene sequence: CDR1 KGHSH, CDR2 LQKENI. This CDR3 comprises 13 residues.

The chain carries TRBV9 and TRBJ2-2, with 13 bases fitting TRBD2. Germline CDR1 is SGDLS and CDR2 is YYNGEE. The CDR3 consists of 16 residues. Germline trimming cut 3 bases from V and 5 bases from J; bases unmatched to any gene: 4. The CDR3 nucleotides read TGTGCCAGCAGCGCACTAGCGGGAGGGAGGACCGGGGAGCTGTTTTTT. Amino acid sequence: CASSALAGGRTGELFF.

V gene TRBV23-1 combines with J gene TRBJ2-1; a possible D gene is TRBD1 (7 bases). TRBV23-1 is assigned to the ORF class and has an uncertain function. Trimming removed 6 bases from V and 5 bases from J, with 20 bases in between. The CDR3 is 16 amino acids. The CDR3 is CASRAGGLQANNEQFF. The CDR3 DNA reads as TGCGCCAGCAGAGCAGGGGGGCTGCAGGCGAACAATGAGCAGTTCTTC.